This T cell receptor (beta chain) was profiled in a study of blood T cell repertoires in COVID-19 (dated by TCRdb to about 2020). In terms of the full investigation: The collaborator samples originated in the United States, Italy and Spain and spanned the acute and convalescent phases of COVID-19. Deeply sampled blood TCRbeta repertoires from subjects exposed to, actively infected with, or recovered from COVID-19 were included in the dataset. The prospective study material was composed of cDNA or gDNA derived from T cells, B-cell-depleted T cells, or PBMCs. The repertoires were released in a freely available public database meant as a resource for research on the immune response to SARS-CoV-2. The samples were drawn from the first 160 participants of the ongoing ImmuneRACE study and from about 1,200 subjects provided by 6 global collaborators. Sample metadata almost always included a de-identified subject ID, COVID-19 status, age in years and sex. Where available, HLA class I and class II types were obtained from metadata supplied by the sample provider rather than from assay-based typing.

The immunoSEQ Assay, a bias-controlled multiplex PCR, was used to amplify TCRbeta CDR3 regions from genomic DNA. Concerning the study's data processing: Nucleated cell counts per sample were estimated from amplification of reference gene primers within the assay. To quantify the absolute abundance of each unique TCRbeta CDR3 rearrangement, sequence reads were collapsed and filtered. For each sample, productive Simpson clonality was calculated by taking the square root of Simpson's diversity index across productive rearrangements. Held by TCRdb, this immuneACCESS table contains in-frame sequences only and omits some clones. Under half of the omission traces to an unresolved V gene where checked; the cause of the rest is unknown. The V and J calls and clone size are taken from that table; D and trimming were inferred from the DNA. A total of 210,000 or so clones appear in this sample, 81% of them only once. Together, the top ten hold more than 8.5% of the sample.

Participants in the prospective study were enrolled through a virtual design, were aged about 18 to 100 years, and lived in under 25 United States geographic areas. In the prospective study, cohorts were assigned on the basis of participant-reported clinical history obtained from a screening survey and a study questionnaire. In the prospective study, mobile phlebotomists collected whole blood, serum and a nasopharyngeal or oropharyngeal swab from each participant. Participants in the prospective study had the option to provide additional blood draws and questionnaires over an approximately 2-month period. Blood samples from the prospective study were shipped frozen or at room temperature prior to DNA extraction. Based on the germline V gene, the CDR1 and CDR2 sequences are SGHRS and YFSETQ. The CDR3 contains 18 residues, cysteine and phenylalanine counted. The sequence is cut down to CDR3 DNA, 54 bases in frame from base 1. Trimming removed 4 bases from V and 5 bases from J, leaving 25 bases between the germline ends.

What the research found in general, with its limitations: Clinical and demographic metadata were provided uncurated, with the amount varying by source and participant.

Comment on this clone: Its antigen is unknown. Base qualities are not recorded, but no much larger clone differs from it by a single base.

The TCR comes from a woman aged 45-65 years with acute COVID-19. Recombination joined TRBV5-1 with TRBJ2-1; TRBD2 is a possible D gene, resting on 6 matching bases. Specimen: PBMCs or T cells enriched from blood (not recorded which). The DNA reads TGCGCCAGCAGCCCCCGGCCCGGAGGGGAGCCCGGAAACAATGAGCAGTTCTTC. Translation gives CASSPRPGGEPGNNEQFF.